This T cell receptor (beta chain) was captured by sequencing in a study of T cells in Graves' hyperthyroidism and ophthalmopathy. This clonotype was detected many times. The germline V and J ends were trimmed by 1 base and 9 bases, with 16 bases remaining between them. The CDR3 runs to 15 residues. Germline V gene data show CDR1 as LGHNA and CDR2 as YNFKEQ. Using RNA transcripts as the source, TCR beta CDR3 regions were amplified. Researchers ran a first-round RT-PCR on the TCR CDR3 using the HTBI primer set. In TCRdb, the multiplex PCR reads were re-called with MiXCR into one record per CDR3 protein. Of around 350,000 distinct CDR3 sequences listed, approximately 19% were seen once; the top ten hold about 3.7%.

J is TRBJ1-5 and V is TRBV4-2; D call uncertain. This receptor was identified in a woman between 18 and 29 years old with Graves' hyperthyroidism. Sequences were obtained from blood. CDR3 bases: TGTGCCAGCAGCCAAGGAAACAAGCGGGAGCCGCCCCAGCATTTT. Translated, it gives CASSQGNKREPPQHF.